These T cell receptor beta chains were read from a single sample in a study of identical twins. TCRdb recomputed calls from the 5' RACE reads with MiXCR, one row per CDR3 protein. This table holds about 700,000 distinct CDR3 sequences, over 5% found once. Sequenced sample: naive T cells sorted from blood. The receptors come from a man younger than 30 in good health. CDR3s leave out the opening cysteine and the closing phenylalanine or tryptophan.

v_gene: TRBV27
j_gene: TRBJ2-4
CDR3aa: ASSPLIAKNIQY

v_gene: TRBV5-1
j_gene: TRBJ2-7
CDR3aa: ASSLGVGAYEQY

v_gene: TRBV12-3/TRBV12-4
j_gene: TRBJ2-1
CDR3aa: ASSGQLEQF

v_gene: TRBV11-2
j_gene: TRBJ2-5
CDR3aa: ASSLGSGSVSETQY

v_gene: TRBV4-1
j_gene: TRBJ1-6
CDR3aa: ASSQGTVYNSPLH

v_gene: TRBV29-1
j_gene: TRBJ2-1
CDR3aa: SAISPGTSTEQF

v_gene: TRBV20-1
j_gene: TRBJ1-5
CDR3aa: SARVSDNQPQH

v_gene: TRBV2
j_gene: TRBJ2-7
CDR3aa: ASSGQGAGEQY

v_gene: TRBV18
j_gene: TRBJ2-2
CDR3aa: ASSPPYTGELF

v_gene: TRBV20-1
j_gene: TRBJ2-3
CDR3aa: SARVSGPSTDTQY

v_gene: TRBV20-1
j_gene: TRBJ2-3
CDR3aa: SASPAGGPDTQY

v_gene: TRBV29-1
j_gene: TRBJ2-6
CDR3aa: SVEPYSGANVLT

v_gene: TRBV7-2
j_gene: TRBJ2-7
CDR3aa: ASSLDRVGEQY

v_gene: TRBV10-3
j_gene: TRBJ2-5
CDR3aa: AISVPGTRQETQY

v_gene: TRBV18
j_gene: TRBJ2-7
CDR3aa: ASSPSSSYEQY

v_gene: TRBV24-1
j_gene: TRBJ2-5
CDR3aa: ATSPAGVETQY

v_gene: TRBV18
j_gene: TRBJ2-7
CDR3aa: ASSRRGEGGEQY

v_gene: TRBV18
j_gene: TRBJ1-1
CDR3aa: ASSPNSANTEAF

v_gene: TRBV12-3/TRBV12-4
j_gene: TRBJ1-2
CDR3aa: ASRMNGYT

v_gene: TRBV20-1
j_gene: TRBJ2-3
CDR3aa: SASKGVGTDTQY

v_gene: TRBV28
j_gene: TRBJ2-3
CDR3aa: ASSLPGRGKRADTQY

v_gene: TRBV6-1
j_gene: TRBJ2-4
CDR3aa: ASSPALKRAKNIQY

v_gene: TRBV6-5
j_gene: TRBJ2-5
CDR3aa: ASSYQDRGRGETQY

v_gene: TRBV10-3
j_gene: TRBJ2-4
CDR3aa: AISDVGGLSLAKNIQY

v_gene: TRBV3-1
j_gene: TRBJ2-7
CDR3aa: ASSQSGMRYEQY